This TCR beta chain stems from a study of blood T cell repertoires in COVID-19. Looking at the study overall: COVID-19 samples collected from the United States, Italy and Spain covered acute and convalescent phases. In each case, the material was cDNA or gDNA derived from T cells, B-cell-depleted T cells, or PBMCs.

The CDR3 covers 15 residues. With V trimmed by 5 bases and J by 5 bases, 9 bases remained unmatched. Germline lookup yields CDR1 SEHNR and CDR2 FQNEAQ (reference sequence). Original handling: Amplification of reference gene primers was used by the study to estimate nucleated cell counts. Libraries were prepared by immunoSEQ multiplex PCR; TCRdb keeps only in-frame clonotypes and omits some of them. The V and J calls and the clone size are those of that table, but D and trimming were determined from the DNA. The profile shows 150,000 to 200,000 clones, about 88% of them singletons. Sequencing used peripheral blood. The TCR originated in a man between 40 and 49 years old with active or convalescent COVID-19. The genes are TRBV7-9 and TRBJ1-1; 9 nucleotides line up with TRBD1. The CDR3 DNA reads TGTGCCAGCAGCCCGCCTACCGGGACAGGGACTGAAGCTTTCTTT. It yields the protein CASSPPTGTGTEAFF.